The clone carrying this TCR beta chain was counted between two and nine times. Its antigen is unidentified. The sample comes from a study of blood T cells in healthy people across ages. Regarding the study as a whole: The long-lived group displayed more naive CD4+ cells, plus higher diversity, than the aged donors did. Significant beta diversity loss was already apparent by age approximately 40, declining roughly linearly. Nothing was known about donor CMV status, and this possibly confounded expanded clonotype changes.

There were at least 5.5 micrograms of total RNA extracted from every sample. Sample-barcoded 5' priming and a J-beta primer mix drove a second PCR of 7 to 11 cycles. TCRdb called the 5' RACE reads again in MiXCR, with one record for every CDR3 protein. Among some 1.1 million distinct CDR3 sequences, around two fifths were seen once, and the ten largest hold around 12%. This CDR3 spans 11 amino acids. CDR1 is SNHLY, CDR2 FYNNEI, per germline. Sequencing was carried out using blood. J is TRBJ2-4 and V is TRBV2; possibly TRBD2 for D (5 bases). The assigned J gene may be wrong: the sequence end matches TRBJ2-5 better. The TCR sequence derives from a man aged 18 to 35 in good health. CDR3 in DNA: TGTGCCAGCACGGGAACAGAGACCCAGTACTTC. Its translation is CASTGTETQYF.